This T cell receptor (beta chain) was captured in a study of T cells after somatic rescue of genetic block. This CDR3 spans 11 amino acids. Trimming cost V 1 base and J 4 bases, with 2 bases left between them. Germline V gives CDR1 SGHRS, CDR2 YFSETQ. Here immunoSEQ multiplex PCR was the method, and the copy in TCRdb shows in-frame clones only, minus some. The data hold 13,000 or so clones, with roughly 73% observed a single time. This clonotype was obtained from a boy aged 5-17 years. The J gene is TRBJ2-5, the V gene TRBV5-1; D unresolved. Sequencing used peripheral blood mononuclear cells (PBMCs). This chain's CDR3 is CASSLLETQYF. The CDR3 DNA reads as TGCGCCAGCAGCTTGTTAGAGACCCAGTACTTC.